A selection of T cell receptor beta chains follows, all from one sample in a study of blood T cell repertoires in COVID-19. Sequencing used immunoSEQ multiplex PCR; TCRdb keeps in-frame clones, though not all of them. Counted here are 300,000 or so clones, about 88% occurring once; the ten biggest clones make up 2.6%. The source material was PBMCs or T cells enriched from blood (not recorded which). These receptors all stem from a man in his sixties who had recovered from COVID-19. CDR3s include the opening cysteine and the closing phenylalanine or tryptophan. The D gene is left open where the match is weak. Clone size appears in some rows only: once, few, many, or a class for an expanded clone.

j_call	cdr3_length	d_call	clone_size	v_call	cdr3_aa	cdr3_nt
TRBJ2-1	17	TRBD1	-	TRBV5-3	CARSQRTGLIEDNEQFF	TGTGCCAGAAGCCAGAGGACAGGGCTCATCGAAGACAATGAGCAGTTCTTC
TRBJ1-1	12	-	-	TRBV3-1/TRBV3-2	CASSLYRAKAFF	TGTGCCAGCAGCCTTTACCGAGCGAAAGCTTTCTTT
TRBJ1-1	15	TRBD1	-	TRBV5-3	CARSLKDRGPTEAFF	TGTGCCAGAAGCTTAAAGGACAGGGGGCCCACTGAAGCTTTCTTT
TRBJ2-7	15	-	-	TRBV11-2	CASSFEEIGSYEQYF	TGTGCCAGCAGCTTTGAGGAAATTGGCTCCTACGAGCAGTACTTC
TRBJ1-6	14	-	-	TRBV4-2	CASSLHGENSPLHF	TGTGCCAGCAGCCTTCACGGGGAGAATTCACCCCTCCACTTT
TRBJ2-7	17	TRBD2	-	TRBV9	CASSVSSGGPGSYEQYF	TGTGCCAGCAGCGTATCTAGCGGGGGGCCGGGTAGTTACGAGCAGTACTTC
TRBJ2-2	16	TRBD1	once	TRBV7-8	CASSLAGTGNTGELFF	TGTGCCAGCAGCTTAGCGGGGACAGGGAACACCGGGGAGCTGTTTTTT
TRBJ1-2	15	-	-	TRBV4-1	CASSPPRQGTRGYTF	TGCGCCAGCAGCCCCCCGAGGCAGGGTACGCGTGGCTACACCTTC
TRBJ1-2	15	TRBD1	-	TRBV9	CASSVAQGETYGYTF	TGTGCCAGCAGCGTAGCCCAGGGGGAAACCTATGGCTACACCTTC
TRBJ1-2	16	-	-	TRBV4-3	CASSQARTVLNYGYTF	TGCGCCAGCAGCCAAGCCAGGACAGTCCTTAACTATGGCTACACCTTC
TRBJ1-5	13	-	-	TRBV5-4	CASSSGLGQPQHF	TGTGCCAGCAGCTCGGGATTGGGTCAGCCCCAGCATTTT
TRBJ1-1	13	-	once	TRBV19	CASSNQMNTEAFF	TGTGCCAGTAGTAACCAGATGAACACTGAAGCTTTCTTT
TRBJ2-7	14	TRBD2	-	TRBV18	CASSDRAGAIEQYF	TGTGCCAGCTCAGATAGAGCGGGAGCAATCGAGCAGTACTTC
TRBJ2-5	16	-	-	TRBV11-3	CASSLLLDSPQETQYF	TGTGCCAGCAGCTTACTCCTGGACAGCCCCCAAGAGACCCAGTACTTC
TRBJ1-2	12	TRBD1	-	TRBV2	CASQGRGSGYTF	TGTGCCAGCCAGGGCAGGGGGAGCGGCTACACCTTC
TRBJ1-2	15	TRBD1	-	TRBV4-2	CASSQDAGQGNGYTF	TGTGCCAGCAGCCAAGACGCCGGACAGGGTAATGGCTACACCTTC
TRBJ2-3	16	TRBD2	-	TRBV4-3	CASSQDRTSGTDTQYF	TGCGCCAGCAGCCAAGATAGGACTAGCGGCACAGATACGCAGTATTTT
TRBJ2-2	20	TRBD2	-	TRBV5-1	CASSWPWRLAGRTNTGELFF	TGCGCCAGCAGCTGGCCCTGGCGGCTAGCGGGGCGAACGAACACCGGGGAGCTGTTTTTT
TRBJ2-3	15	TRBD1	-	TRBV5-1	CASSTDRGATDTQYF	TGCGCCAGCAGCACGGACAGGGGGGCCACAGATACGCAGTATTTT
TRBJ2-2	17	TRBD2	-	TRBV2	CASRGAGASSGTGELFF	TGTGCCAGCAGGGGAGCGGGAGCCTCCTCGGGGACCGGGGAGCTGTTTTTT
TRBJ1-6	14	TRBD1	-	TRBV7-9	CASSLETGNSPLHF	TGTGCCAGCAGCTTAGAGACAGGGAATTCACCCCTCCACTTT
TRBJ2-7	17	TRBD2	-	TRBV4-2	CASSYSGGGVDSYEQYF	TGTGCCAGCAGCTATAGCGGGGGTGGGGTTGACTCCTACGAGCAGTACTTC
TRBJ2-2	11	-	-	TRBV9	CASSASGELFF	TGTGCCAGCAGCGCCTCCGGGGAGCTGTTTTTT
TRBJ2-2	12	-	-	TRBV7-2	CASSLAHGELFF	TGTGCCAGCAGCTTAGCACACGGGGAGCTGTTTTTT
TRBJ1-6	12	TRBD1	-	TRBV3-1/TRBV3-2	CASSQGAGQRRF	TGTGCCAGCAGCCAGGGCGCGGGACAGCGTCGCTTT
TRBJ2-3	16	TRBD2	-	TRBV7-2	CASSLVAGTSTDTQYF	TGTGCCAGCAGCTTAGTAGCGGGGACTAGCACAGATACGCAGTATTTT
TRBJ1-5	13	-	-	TRBV5-6	CASSLGWSQPQHF	TGTGCCAGCAGCTTGGGGTGGAGCCAGCCCCAGCATTTT
TRBJ2-1	17	-	once	TRBV4-1	CASSPWEDGLSYNEQFF	TGCGCCAGCAGCCCGTGGGAGGACGGACTCTCCTACAATGAGCAGTTCTTC
TRBJ1-4	14	-	-	TRBV18	CASSSAYGNEKLFF	TGTGCCAGCTCGAGTGCCTACGGTAATGAAAAACTGTTTTTT
TRBJ1-1	15	-	-	TRBV28	CASSSYRKMNTEAFF	TGTGCCAGCAGTTCCTACAGGAAGATGAACACTGAAGCTTTCTTT
TRBJ2-1	15	-	-	TRBV18	CASQGGTSSYNEQFF	TGTGCCAGTCAGGGGGGGACTAGCTCCTACAATGAGCAGTTCTTC
TRBJ2-7	14	-	few	TRBV28	CASSLPIRGYEQYF	TGTGCCAGCAGTTTACCTATTAGGGGCTACGAGCAGTACTTC
TRBJ1-1	13	-	-	TRBV9	CASSQGMNTEAFF	TGTGCCAGCAGTCAGGGCATGAACACTGAAGCTTTCTTT
TRBJ2-7	13	-	once	TRBV4-2	CASSPTPSYEQYF	TGTGCCAGCAGCCCAACACCTTCCTACGAGCAGTACTTC
TRBJ2-7	11	-	once	TRBV11-2	CASSLERAKYF	TGTGCCAGCAGCTTAGAGAGGGCTAAGTACTTC
TRBJ1-5	13	-	-	TRBV30	CAWSRGSDQPQHF	TGTGCCTGGAGTCGGGGGAGCGATCAGCCCCAGCATTTT
TRBJ1-1	13	-	-	TRBV3-1/TRBV3-2	CASSQSEPGGAFF	TGTGCCAGCAGCCAAAGCGAGCCGGGGGGAGCTTTCTTT
TRBJ1-2	15	-	-	TRBV4-3	CASSQGNGVAWGYTF	TGCGCCAGCAGCCAAGGAAACGGAGTCGCTTGGGGCTACACCTTC
TRBJ2-5	13	TRBD2	-	TRBV27	CASRVSGTETQYF	TGTGCCAGCAGAGTTAGCGGGACAGAGACCCAGTACTTC